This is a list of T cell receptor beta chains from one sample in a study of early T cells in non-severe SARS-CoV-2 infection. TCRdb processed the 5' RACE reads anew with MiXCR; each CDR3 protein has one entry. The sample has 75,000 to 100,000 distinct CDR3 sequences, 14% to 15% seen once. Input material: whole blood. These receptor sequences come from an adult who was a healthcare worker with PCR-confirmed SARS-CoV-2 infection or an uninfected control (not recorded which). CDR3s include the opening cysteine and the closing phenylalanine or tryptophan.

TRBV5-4 CASSLDQGGTDTQYF
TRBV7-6 CASSLAPSGGVGNEQFF
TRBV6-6 CASRPRRSSYNEQFF
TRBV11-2 CASSFVTAGQVLPGELFF
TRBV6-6 CAAGSGELFF
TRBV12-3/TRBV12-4 CASRLTDRGTQYF
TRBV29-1 CGVEERGVLSGNTIYF
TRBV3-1 CASSQERWVPLHF
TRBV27 CASSLWGTNEKLFF
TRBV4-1 CASSQGAGRNQPQHF
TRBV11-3 CASSPVGGLLNEQFF
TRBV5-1 CASSLAGTASTDTQYF
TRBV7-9 CASSLGVSGNTEAFF
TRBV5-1 CASSRLPGQQTEAFF
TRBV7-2 CASSLAGVELETQYF
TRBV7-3 CASSRTGTTEAFF
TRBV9 CASSVTGITEAFF
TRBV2 CASLRGTDTQYF
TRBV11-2 CASSSGLSGNSPLHF
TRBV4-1 CASSQGMLQNTEAFF
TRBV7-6 CASSLSPASYEQFF
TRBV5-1 CASSSRIDRGTEAFF
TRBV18 CASSPQGDNSPLHF
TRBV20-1 CSARTGPSGANVLTF
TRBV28 CASRDRGRSQPQHF
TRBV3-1 CASTQSGLEQFF
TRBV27 CASSSMRGGSNQPQHF
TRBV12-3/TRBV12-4 CASSFGTGVETQYF
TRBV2 CASSKEGTSGYNEQFF
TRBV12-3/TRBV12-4 CASTQGGGGNQPQHF
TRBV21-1 CASSKTDHGGGQGLRQPQHF
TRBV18 CASSPQGMNQPQHF
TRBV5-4 CASSFRVGGTKTQYF
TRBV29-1 CSALRQPEAFF
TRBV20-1 CSATDENTDTQYF
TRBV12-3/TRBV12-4 CASRQGWNQPQHF
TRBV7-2 CASRLRRSSSGANVLTF
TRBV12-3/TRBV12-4 CASSPLSHGTEAFF
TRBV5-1 CASSFLAGDGDTQYF
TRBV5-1 CASSLSGTGIGDEQFF
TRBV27 CASSERDRVSTDTQYF
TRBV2 CASSGGGRRTTDTQYF
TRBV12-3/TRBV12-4 CASSSSGGSGQFF
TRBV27 CASSRGLNSPLHF
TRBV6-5 CASSYATQGAEAFF